The 24 T cell receptor beta chains below come from one sample, sequenced in a study of blood T cell repertoires in COVID-19. Profiling relied on immunoSEQ multiplex PCR, and the TCRdb table lists in-frame clones only, not all of them. This table holds 150,000 to 200,000 clones, 70% to 90% found once. The sequenced material came from peripheral blood. The receptor set was obtained from a man aged 55 to 70 with COVID-19, enrolled during active disease.

The chain has TRBV4-3 and TRBJ1-2, with 8 bases identical to TRBD1. The CDR3 loop spans 17 amino acids. Germline values: CDR1 LGHNA, CDR2 YSLEER. V lost 0 bases and J lost 3; bases outside the gene matches: 9. DNA for the CDR3: TGCGCCAGCAGCCAAGATTTACGACAGGGGCTCGACTATGGCTACACCTTC. Translating it yields CASSQDLRQGLDYGYTF.

V is TRBV24-1 and J is TRBJ2-3; 9 nucleotides line up with TRBD2. This CDR3 region has 17 residues. Germline CDR1 and CDR2: KGHDR and SFDVKD. J lost 4 bases, V lost 2 bases, and 9 bases had no gene match. The CDR3, as DNA: TGTGCCACCAGTGATTACGGTAGCGGGAGTCGGGCAGATACGCAGTATTTT. It codes for CATSDYGSGSRADTQYF.

V usage is TRBV7-8 and J usage is TRBJ1-3; the match to TRBD1 covers 7 bases. The CDR3 loop spans 19 amino acids. Germline lookup yields CDR1 SGHVS and CDR2 FQNEAQ. The junction had 15 bases not matched to a gene; V was cut back by 4 bases and J by 0 bases. DNA of the CDR3: TGTGCCAGCAGCTCTCGACAGGGACCCAATTCAGCCTCTGGAAACACCATATATTTT. Its translation is CASSSRQGPNSASGNTIYF.

This sequence joins TRBV5-6 and TRBJ2-7; no reliable D call. The germline V gene encodes CDR1 SGHDT and CDR2 YYEEEE. CDR3 length: 13 residues. Trimming pared 0 bases from V and 3 bases from J, leaving 7 bases between. The CDR3 loop is CASSLVHSYEQYF. CDR3 DNA sequence: TGTGCCAGCAGCTTGGTTCACAGCTACGAGCAGTACTTC.

The rearrangement uses TRBV24-1 and TRBJ2-7; 9 bases agree with TRBD1. V gave up 6 bases and J gave up 3 bases; unmatched junction bases: 11. Germline CDR1 KGHDR, CDR2 SFDVKD. The CDR3 has 16 residues. CDR3 bases: TGTGCCACCAGTTCAACCACGGGACAGGGATTCTACGAGCAGTACTTC. This gives the protein CATSSTTGQGFYEQYF.

The V call is TRBV5-5, the J call TRBJ2-3; a possible D gene is TRBD2 (6 bases). Trimming cost V 4 bases and J 5 bases, with 20 bases left between them. The CDR3 sequence is 16 residues long. Germline CDR1 is SGHKS and CDR2 is YYEKEE (reference sequence). This CDR3 is CASSIGTLGLRDTQYF. CDR3 DNA: TGTGCCAGCAGCATCGGGACTCTCGGGTTGAGAGATACGCAGTATTTT.

The V call is TRBV4-2, the J call TRBJ1-3, with D uncertain. Germline V gene sequence: CDR1 LGHNA, CDR2 YNFKEQ. V was cut by 0 bases and J by 5 bases, with 5 bases left in between. This CDR3 has 13 residues. The CDR3 nucleotides read TGTGCCAGCAGCCAAGATAACAGAAACACCATATATTTT. It specifies CASSQDNRNTIYF.

This clone was seen only a few times. One junction end disagrees with the germline gene, perhaps due to a read error. This rearrangement joins TRBV4-3 to TRBJ2-7; 9 bases are shared with TRBD1. CDR3 length equals 13 residues. CDR1 is LGHNA and CDR2 is YSLEER in the germline V gene. The CDR3 DNA is TGCGCCAGCAGCCAAGCGGAGGGGACAGGGCATCACTTC. Translating it yields CASSQAEGTGHHF.

This rearrangement joins TRBV7-3 to TRBJ2-1, with TRBD2 identical over 8 bases. The CDR3 has 15 amino acids. In germline, CDR1 is SGHTA, CDR2 FQGTGA. The ends lost 4 bases at V and 8 bases at J; junction bases unmatched: 10. The CDR3 loop reads CASSSHGTSKYEQFF. In DNA form, the CDR3 reads TGTGCCAGCAGCTCGCACGGGACTAGTAAATATGAGCAGTTCTTC.

The V and J genes are TRBV3-1 (or the pseudogene TRBV3-2) and TRBJ1-5; 8 positions agree with TRBD1. The CDR3 extends over 16 amino acids. Germline CDR1 reads LGHDT; CDR2 reads YNNKEL (reference sequence). Trimming at V came to 4 bases and at J to 3 bases, leaving 8 bases not matched to a gene. The CDR3 is CASSLHGQGPNQPQHF. In DNA form, the CDR3 reads TGTGCCAGCAGCCTTCACGGACAGGGTCCCAATCAGCCCCAGCATTTT.

The chain joins TRBV7-2 to TRBJ2-3; 9 bases are shared with TRBD1. The ends lost 5 bases at V and 14 bases at J; junction bases unmatched: 8. CDR1 and CDR2 (germline): SGHTA, FQGNSA. There are 12 residues in the CDR3. The DNA for the CDR3 is TGTGCCAGCAGCGAAACAGGGGGCCGTATGTATTTT. Its translation: CASSETGGRMYF.

The rearrangement joins TRBV4-3 to TRBJ2-3; 13 bases align to TRBD2. This CDR3 region has 16 residues. The germline V gene encodes CDR1 LGHNA and CDR2 YSLEER. Unmatched junction bases numbered 6, after V lost 4 bases and J lost 5 bases. The CDR3 DNA reads as TGCGCCAGCAGCCCCCGGACTAGCGGGGGTAAAGATACGCAGTATTTT. Protein: CASSPRTSGGKDTQYF.

The chain is built from TRBV4-1 and TRBJ1-2; a possible D gene is TRBD1 (5 bases). Germline V gene sequence: CDR1 MGHRA, CDR2 YSYEKL. V lost 3 bases, J lost 4 bases, and 9 bases lay in between. This CDR3 contains 13 residues. The CDR3 loop reads CASSQQGGYGYTF. The DNA for the CDR3 is TGCGCCAGCAGCCAGCAGGGCGGCTATGGCTACACCTTC.

V usage is TRBV29-1 and J usage is TRBJ2-5; 10 bases line up with TRBD1. Germline V lookup: CDR1 SQVTM, CDR2 ANQGSEA. The V gene end was trimmed by 6 bases and the J gene end by 7 bases; junction bases not matched to a gene: 11. This CDR3 is 14 amino acids long. In DNA form, the CDR3 reads TGCAGCGTGGGGGACAGGGGAATCTCTGGGACCCAGTACTTC. The encoded protein is CSVGDRGISGTQYF.

In this sample, this clone turned up once. The chain links TRBV5-4 to TRBJ2-4, with a weak D call TRBD2 (6 bases). Trimming took off 0 bases at V and 7 bases at J, with 14 bases between the two ends. There are 15 residues in the CDR3. Germline V gene sequence: CDR1 SGHNT, CDR2 YYREEE (reference sequence). CDR3 residues: CASSLDVLAGNIQYF. Here the CDR3 DNA reads TGTGCCAGCAGCTTGGATGTACTAGCTGGTAACATTCAGTACTTC. Based on the CDR3 plus reference TRBV5-4 and TRBJ2-4, the full variable domain is ETGVTQSPTHLIKTRGQQVTLRCSSQSGHNTVSWYQQALGQGPQFIFQYYREEENGRGNFPPRFSGLQFPNYSSELNVNALELDDSALYLCASSLDVLAGNIQYFGAGTRLSVL.

The gene calls are TRBV18 and TRBJ2-1; D remains ambiguous. V shed 0 bases and J shed 7 bases, with 16 bases lying between them. The germline V gene has CDR1 KGHSH and CDR2 LQKENI. The CDR3 covers 16 residues. This CDR3 reads CASSPPVAGEKNEQFF. The CDR3 DNA reads as TGTGCCAGCTCACCACCGGTGGCAGGTGAGAAGAATGAGCAGTTCTTC.

The chain employs TRBV7-9 and TRBJ2-3, with a possible D match to TRBD2 (6 bases). The CDR3 is 15 residues long. Germline CDR1 is SEHNR and CDR2 is FQNEAQ (reference sequence). V gave up 5 bases and J gave up 2 bases, with 14 bases separating them. CDR3 in amino acids: CASSEGRDTTDTQYF. The DNA of the CDR3 is TGTGCCAGCAGCGAGGGGCGGGATACCACAGATACGCAGTATTTT.

The rearrangement joins TRBV5-1 to TRBJ2-1; 8 positions agree with TRBD2. The junction had 11 bases not matched to a gene; V was cut back by 0 bases and J by 15 bases. Germline lookup yields CDR1 SGHRS and CDR2 YFSETQ. The CDR3 contains 14 residues. The CDR3 protein is CASSLVAGGPRRFF. The CDR3 bases are TGCGCCAGCAGCTTGGTGGCGGGGGGCCCTCGTCGGTTCTTC.

The DNA for the CDR3 is TGCGCCAGCAGCCAAGATCAAGGAACAGGGAGGGCCCAGCATTTT. Amino acids: CASSQDQGTGRAQHF. The chain recombines TRBV4-1 with TRBJ1-5; tentatively, D is TRBD1 (6 bases). CDR1 and CDR2 (germline): MGHRA, YSYEKL. Trimming stripped 0 bases from V and 11 bases from J, with 17 bases between. The CDR3 sequence is 15 residues long.

The gene calls are TRBV29-1 and TRBJ2-7; the D gene is possibly TRBD2 (7 bases). Germline V CDR1 and CDR2: SQVTM, ANQGSEA. This CDR3 comprises 14 residues. V was pared by 7 bases and J by 3 bases, with 19 bases between. The CDR3 DNA reads as TGCAGCGCTTTCAGTGGGGAGGGGGGCTACGAGCAGTACTTC. Translated, it gives CSAFSGEGGYEQYF.

This chain connects TRBV6-2 or TRBV6-3 to TRBJ1-2; possible D gene TRBD1, 5 bases. The germline V gene has CDR1 MNHEY and CDR2 SVGEGT. V shed 6 bases and J shed 5 bases, with 10 bases lying between them. This CDR3 contains 12 residues. CDR3 sequence (DNA): TGTGCCAGCAGCCAACAGGCATATGGCTACACCTTC. Translated: CASSQQAYGYTF.

The chain combines TRBV7-6 with TRBJ1-3; 9 nucleotides match TRBD1. Germline CDR1 SGHVS, CDR2 FNYEAQ. The length of the CDR3 is 19 residues. J was trimmed by 3 bases and V by 5 bases; bases with no gene match: 17. The CDR3: CASSKTPGQGSSFGNTIYF. CDR3 nucleotide sequence: TGTGCCAGCAGCAAAACTCCCGGACAGGGGAGTAGTTTTGGAAACACCATATATTTT.

The V and J genes are TRBV5-6 and TRBJ1-1; TRBD1 aligns across 7 bases. The germline V gene encodes CDR1 SGHDT and CDR2 YYEEEE. The CDR3 totals 13 residues. The trim removed 3 bases at V and 4 bases at J, leaving 3 bases unmatched. This CDR3 reads CASSWAGGTEAFF. The DNA of the CDR3 is TGTGCCAGCAGCTGGGCAGGGGGCACTGAAGCTTTCTTT. Full variable domain (remainder filled in from reference TRBV5-6 and TRBJ1-1): DAGVTQSPTHLIKTRGQQVTLRCSPKSGHDTVSWYQQALGQGPQFIFQYYEEEERQRGNFPDRFSGHQFPNYSSELNVNALLLGDSALYLCASSWAGGTEAFFGQGTRLTVV.

This clone was recorded once. The genes are TRBV5-1 and TRBJ1-2; 7 positions match TRBD1. In germline, CDR1 is SGHRS, CDR2 YFSETQ. V shed 0 bases, J shed 8 bases, and the junction held 7 bases outside the gene matches. The CDR3 runs to 14 residues. CDR3 region: CASSLVVQGDGYTF. Written as DNA, the CDR3 is TGCGCCAGCAGCTTGGTTGTCCAGGGGGACGGCTACACCTTC.